A selection of T cell receptor beta chains follows, all from one sample in a study of blood T cell repertoires in COVID-19. The method was immunoSEQ multiplex PCR; TCRdb's version includes in-frame clones alone and lacks a portion of them. The sample has roughly 20,000 clones, around 88% seen once; the top ten hold approximately 17%. The sample consisted of peripheral blood. These receptors originate from an older man with active COVID-19. The CDR3 runs from the conserved cysteine through the conserved F or W. The D gene is left open where the match is weak. A clone size is listed for some rows: how often the clone was seen (once, few, many), or a class if it is expanded.

len,j_gene,abundance,v_gene,d_gene,CDR3aa,CDR3nt
17,TRBJ1-3,few,TRBV11-2,NA,CASSFFKTGLSGNTIYF,TGTGCCAGCAGCTTCTTTAAGACAGGTCTGTCTGGAAACACCATATATTTT
13,TRBJ2-1,few,TRBV15,NA,CASTTSSYNEQFF,TGTGCCTCCACTACGAGCTCCTACAATGAGCAGTTCTTC
16,TRBJ2-7,few,TRBV7-9,TRBD2,CASSFLRVAGVYEQYF,TGTGCCAGCAGCTTTCTTCGGGTAGCGGGAGTCTACGAGCAGTACTTC
17,TRBJ1-6,NA,TRBV11-2,NA,CASSLGLGGSYNSPLHF,TGTGCCAGCAGCTTAGGCCTAGGAGGCTCCTATAATTCACCCCTCCACTTT
14,TRBJ2-1,NA,TRBV28,TRBD2,CASRGTSGNNEQFF,TGTGCCAGCAGGGGGACTAGCGGCAACAATGAGCAGTTCTTC
13,TRBJ2-7,NA,TRBV6-1,NA,CASSEHKSYEQYF,TGTGCCAGCAGTGAGCACAAGTCCTACGAGCAGTACTTC
18,TRBJ2-7,NA,TRBV3-1/TRBV3-2,TRBD2,CASSQGLAGGGSLYEQYF,TGTGCCAGCAGCCAAGGACTAGCGGGAGGTGGTTCATTGTACGAGCAGTACTTC
14,TRBJ1-4,NA,TRBV6-5,NA,CASSYSSLSVKLFF,TGTGCCAGCAGTTACTCCTCTCTCTCCGTGAAACTGTTTTTT
14,TRBJ1-1,NA,TRBV7-9,TRBD1,CASRSTGFNTEAFF,TGTGCCAGCAGGTCGACAGGGTTTAACACTGAAGCTTTCTTT
15,TRBJ1-1,NA,TRBV7-2,TRBD1,CASSLADREATEAFF,TGTGCCAGCAGCTTAGCTGACAGGGAGGCCACTGAAGCTTTCTTT
13,TRBJ1-5,NA,TRBV19,TRBD1,CASSTGLHQPQHF,TGTGCCAGTTCGACAGGGCTTCATCAGCCCCAGCATTTT
13,TRBJ1-5,few,TRBV12-3/TRBV12-4,NA,CASKSGPSQPQHF,TGTGCCAGCAAGAGCGGACCTAGTCAGCCCCAGCATTTT
15,TRBJ1-4,NA,TRBV5-5,TRBD1,CASSLVDREREKLFF,TGTGCCAGCAGCTTGGTCGACAGGGAGCGCGAAAAACTGTTTTTT
16,TRBJ2-3,few,TRBV5-1,TRBD2,CASSLGGGGPTDTQYF,TGCGCCAGCAGCTTGGGAGGCGGGGGGCCCACAGATACGCAGTATTTT
16,TRBJ1-5,NA,TRBV11-2,NA,CASSLRGVGDNQPQHF,TGTGCCAGCAGCTTACGGGGGGTGGGGGACAATCAGCCCCAGCATTTT
16,TRBJ2-7,NA,TRBV4-1,TRBD1,CASSLFYGDRPYEQYF,TGCGCCAGCAGCCTTTTTTACGGGGACAGGCCCTACGAGCAGTACTTC
16,TRBJ1-1,once,TRBV9,NA,CASSVGIGSMNTEAFF,TGTGCCAGCAGCGTAGGAATAGGGAGCATGAACACTGAAGCTTTCTTT
14,TRBJ1-1,NA,TRBV4-2,TRBD1,CASSQGDRNTEAFF,TGTGCCAGCAGCCAGGGGGACAGAAACACTGAAGCTTTCTTT
16,TRBJ1-6,NA,TRBV19,TRBD1,CASSKGWTGDNSPLHF,TGTGCCAGTAGTAAGGGTTGGACAGGGGACAATTCACCCCTCCACTTT
12,TRBJ1-6,NA,TRBV28,NA,CATQVNNSPLHF,TGTGCCACGCAGGTTAACAATTCACCCCTCCACTTT
16,TRBJ2-1,NA,TRBV5-1,TRBD2,CASSPLTGGQGNEQFF,TGCGCCAGCAGCCCACTGACGGGGGGGCAGGGCAATGAGCAGTTCTTC
15,TRBJ1-1,NA,TRBV19,NA,CASSIGRYENTEAFF,TGTGCCAGTAGTATAGGCAGGTATGAGAACACTGAAGCTTTCTTT
13,TRBJ1-1,NA,TRBV19,NA,CASSINMNTEAFF,TGTGCCAGTAGTATCAACATGAACACTGAAGCTTTCTTT
13,TRBJ1-2,NA,TRBV6-1,NA,CASSEATFRGYTF,TGTGCCAGCAGTGAAGCCACTTTCCGGGGCTACACCTTC
12,TRBJ2-1,NA,TRBV4-2,NA,CASSLNRREQFF,TGTGCCAGCAGCCTTAACAGGCGTGAGCAGTTCTTC
14,TRBJ2-1,NA,TRBV19,TRBD1,CASRNRGTYNEQFF,TGTGCCAGCCGCAACAGGGGAACCTACAATGAGCAGTTCTTC
19,TRBJ1-6,NA,TRBV19,TRBD1,CASSPKAPGQGSYNSPLHF,TGTGCCAGTAGTCCAAAAGCACCGGGACAGGGCTCCTATAATTCACCCCTCCACTTT
16,TRBJ1-5,NA,TRBV7-8,TRBD1,CASSLEGQVPNQPQHF,TGTGCCAGCAGCTTAGAGGGACAGGTTCCCAATCAGCCCCAGCATTTT